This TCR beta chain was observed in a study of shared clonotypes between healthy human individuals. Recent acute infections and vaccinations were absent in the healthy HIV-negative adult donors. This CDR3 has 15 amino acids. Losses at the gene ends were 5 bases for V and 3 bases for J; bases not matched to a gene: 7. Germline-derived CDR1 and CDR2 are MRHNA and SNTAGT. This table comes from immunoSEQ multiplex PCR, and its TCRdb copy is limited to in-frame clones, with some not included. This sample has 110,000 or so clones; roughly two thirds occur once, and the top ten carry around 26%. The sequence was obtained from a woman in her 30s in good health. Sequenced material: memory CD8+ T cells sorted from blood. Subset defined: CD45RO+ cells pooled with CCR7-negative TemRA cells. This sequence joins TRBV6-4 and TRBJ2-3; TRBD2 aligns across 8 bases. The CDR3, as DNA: TGTGCCAGCAGTCCAAGCGGGAGTGGAACAGATACGCAGTATTTT. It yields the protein CASSPSGSGTDTQYF.